This TCR beta chain appears in the sequencing data of a study of blood T cell repertoires in COVID-19. Profiling relied on immunoSEQ multiplex PCR, and the TCRdb table lists in-frame clones only, not all of them. This sample has under 200,000 clones, with less than 90% found just once. The CDR3 length is 16 residues. Germline-derived CDR1 and CDR2 are LGHNA and YNFKEQ. J gave up 5 bases and V 0 bases, and 4 bases lay outside the gene matches. The receptor's source is a man aged 18 to 29 with active or convalescent COVID-19. The specimen was peripheral blood. V and J are TRBV4-2 and TRBJ1-5, with 10 bases identical to TRBD1. CDR3 protein: CASSQDTGTGDQPQHF. The CDR3 DNA is TGTGCCAGCAGCCAAGATACCGGGACAGGGGATCAGCCCCAGCATTTT.